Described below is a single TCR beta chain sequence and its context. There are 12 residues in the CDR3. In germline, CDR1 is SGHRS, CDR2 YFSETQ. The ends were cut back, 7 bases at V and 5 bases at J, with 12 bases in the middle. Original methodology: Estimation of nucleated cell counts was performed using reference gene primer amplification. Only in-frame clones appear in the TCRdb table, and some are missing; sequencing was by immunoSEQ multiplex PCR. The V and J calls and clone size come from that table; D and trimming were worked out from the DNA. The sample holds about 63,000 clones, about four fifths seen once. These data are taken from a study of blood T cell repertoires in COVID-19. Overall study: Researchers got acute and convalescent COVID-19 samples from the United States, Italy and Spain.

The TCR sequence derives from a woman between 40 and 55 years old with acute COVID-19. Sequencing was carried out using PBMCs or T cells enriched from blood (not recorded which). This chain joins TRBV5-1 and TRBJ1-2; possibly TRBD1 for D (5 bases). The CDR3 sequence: CASVGAGYGYTF. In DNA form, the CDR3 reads TGCGCCAGCGTAGGGGCAGGTTATGGCTACACCTTC. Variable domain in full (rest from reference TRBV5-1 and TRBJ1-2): KAGVTQTPRYLIKTRGQQVTLSCSPISGHRSVSWYQQTPGQGLQFLFEYFSETQRNKGNFPGRFSGRQFSNSRSEMNVSTLELGDSALYLCASVGAGYGYTFGSGTRLTVV.